The 4 T cell receptor beta chains below all came from one sample that was sequenced in a study of blood T cell repertoires in COVID-19. Method: immunoSEQ multiplex PCR; TCRdb's copy keeps in-frame clones and lacks some. The data show hundreds of thousands of clones, around 88% seen once. Input material: PBMCs or T cells enriched from blood (not recorded which). The receptors come from a woman between 40 and 55 years old with acute COVID-19.

The CDR3 spells CASSHRRDPDQPQHF. The CDR3 DNA is TGTGCCAGCAGCCACAGACGGGATCCCGATCAGCCCCAGCATTTT. The chain recombines TRBV3-1 (or the pseudogene TRBV3-2) with TRBJ1-5, with unresolved D. This CDR3 is 15 amino acids long. Germline V gene data show CDR1 as LGHDT and CDR2 as YNNKEL (reference sequence). V lost 3 bases and J lost 5, with 14 bases in between.

This clone has only a few counts. The rearrangement uses TRBV5-4 and TRBJ2-7; TRBD2 matches at 10 bases. Germline CDR1 is SGHNT and CDR2 is YYREEE (reference sequence). The CDR3 covers 15 residues. With V trimmed by 5 bases and J by 2 bases, 7 bases remained unmatched. The CDR3 sequence: CASRIGTSEAYEQYF. The CDR3 region has the DNA TGTGCCAGCAGAATTGGGACTAGCGAGGCCTACGAGCAGTACTTC.

This chain uses TRBV24-1 with TRBJ1-2; a weak D match, TRBD1 (5 bases). V dropped 7 bases and J dropped 2 bases, with 10 bases sitting between them. CDR1 and CDR2 from the germline V gene are KGHDR and SFDVKD. The CDR3 has 13 residues. The CDR3: CATRGPFNYGYTF. The CDR3 nucleotides read TGTGCCACCAGGGGGCCCTTCAACTATGGCTACACCTTC.

This chain links TRBV11-2 with TRBJ2-3; 11 nucleotides agree with TRBD2. Germline V gene sequence: CDR1 SGHAT, CDR2 FQNNGV. CDR3 length equals 17 residues. V was pared by 2 bases and J by 3 bases, with 7 bases of the junction left unmatched. This chain's CDR3 is CASSLSLSSGRTDTQYF. CDR3 nucleotide sequence: TGTGCCAGCAGCTTATCGCTTTCTAGCGGGAGGACAGATACGCAGTATTTT.